A selection of T cell receptor beta chains follows, all from one sample in a study of blood T cell repertoires in COVID-19. Assay used: immunoSEQ multiplex PCR; TCRdb lists only in-frame clones, some missing. The sample shows about 270,000 clones, around 82% of them seen only once. The sequenced sample was peripheral blood. The receptors come from a woman aged 45 to 65 who had recovered from COVID-19. CDR3s include the opening cysteine and the closing phenylalanine or tryptophan. D genes are given only for firm matches. Some rows have no size entry. The others give once, few or many, or a class for an expanded clone.

v_call	d_call	clone_size	j_call	cdr3_nt	cdr3_aa
TRBV27	TRBD1	-	TRBJ1-1	TGTGCCAGCAGTTCGCTAAATACAGGGGAAAATAGCGCTGAAGCTTTCTTT	CASSSLNTGENSAEAFF
TRBV28	TRBD2	-	TRBJ2-7	TGTGCCAGCAGCATTAGCGGGAGGAGCTCCTACGAGCAGTACTTC	CASSISGRSSYEQYF
TRBV5-6	TRBD1	-	TRBJ2-3	TGTGCCAGCAGCTTGGGACAGGGTATTACGGATACGCAGTATTTT	CASSLGQGITDTQYF
TRBV27	-	-	TRBJ2-7	TGTGCCAGCAGTTTAGGCAGGGTCCACGAGCAGTACTTC	CASSLGRVHEQYF
TRBV5-4	TRBD1	-	TRBJ2-3	TGTGCCAGCAGCTTCGCCCGACAGGGGGCGAGGGGCACAGATACGCAGTATTTT	CASSFARQGARGTDTQYF
TRBV11-1	TRBD1	-	TRBJ2-2	TGTGCCAGCAGCTTTCCCGGGACAGGGAACACCGGGGAGCTGTTTTTT	CASSFPGTGNTGELFF
TRBV10-2	-	-	TRBJ1-1	TGCGCCAGCAGTGAAGTGGCGGGGAAGGGCACTGAAGCTTTCTTT	CASSEVAGKGTEAFF
TRBV28	-	once	TRBJ1-3	TGTGCCGCTCGGGGGTCCGGAAACACCATATATTTT	CAARGSGNTIYF
TRBV6-5	TRBD2	-	TRBJ2-7	TGTGCCAGCACTAGCGGAGACTCAAGCTCCTACGAGCAGTACTTC	CASTSGDSSSYEQYF
TRBV19	TRBD1	-	TRBJ1-4	TGTGCCAGTAGTATCTGGGACAGTGGGAGTGAAAAACTGTTTTTT	CASSIWDSGSEKLFF
TRBV7-3	TRBD2	-	TRBJ2-3	TGTGCCAGCAGCTTATCGCGACTAGCGGGGGGCACAGATACGCAGTATTTT	CASSLSRLAGGTDTQYF
TRBV7-8	TRBD1	once	TRBJ1-1	TGTGCCAGCAGCTACGGGACAGTGTCGGAGAACACTGAAGCTTTCTTT	CASSYGTVSENTEAFF
TRBV2	TRBD1	-	TRBJ1-1	TGTGCCAGCAGGAGGACAGGGGGAGGCACTGAAGCTTTCTTT	CASRRTGGGTEAFF
TRBV30	-	few	TRBJ2-7	TGTGCCTGGAGTTTGACGTCCGGGGAGCAGTACTTC	CAWSLTSGEQYF
TRBV9	-	-	TRBJ1-2	TGTGCCAGCAGCTCACAGAATAACTATGGCTACACCTTC	CASSSQNNYGYTF
TRBV3-1/TRBV3-2	-	-	TRBJ2-2	TGTGCCAGCAGCCGAATAGAATCGAACACCGGGGAGCTGTTTTTT	CASSRIESNTGELFF
TRBV19	TRBD2	-	TRBJ2-2	TGTGCCAGTAGTATAGATGGACTAGCGGGGGGAGAGGCCGGGGAGCTGTTTTTT	CASSIDGLAGGEAGELFF
TRBV27	TRBD2	-	TRBJ2-3	TGTGCCAGCAGCCCTGCTAGCGGCCGGGAGGATACGCAGTATTTT	CASSPASGREDTQYF
TRBV23-1	-	-	TRBJ1-2	TGCGCCAGCATCAAGGGGGGGACTTTTTCGGGAGGCTACACCTTC	CASIKGGTFSGGYTF
TRBV5-4	-	-	TRBJ1-6	TGTGCCAGCAGCCGGACCGGGAGCTCCTATAATTCACCCCTCCACTTT	CASSRTGSSYNSPLHF
TRBV6-2/TRBV6-3	-	-	TRBJ1-3	TGTGCCAGCAGTTCGGTTGGAAACACCATATATTTT	CASSSVGNTIYF
TRBV27	-	-	TRBJ2-7	TGTGCCAGCAGTTTTTCCAGGGCCCACGAGCAGTACTTC	CASSFSRAHEQYF
TRBV5-4	-	-	TRBJ2-7	TGTGCCAGCAGCTCACTCACGGAGCAGTACTTC	CASSSLTEQYF
TRBV9	TRBD1	-	TRBJ2-7	TGTGCCAGCAGCGTATCGGACAGGGAAGCACAGTACTTC	CASSVSDREAQYF
TRBV5-5	-	-	TRBJ2-6	TGTGCCAGCAGCTCCTTAACCGGGACACCATACTCTGGGGCCAACGTCCTGACTTTC	CASSSLTGTPYSGANVLTF
TRBV30	TRBD1	-	TRBJ1-2	TGTGCCTGGGGTCGGGACAGGGCTTACTATGGCTACACCTTC	CAWGRDRAYYGYTF
TRBV4-1	TRBD1	-	TRBJ2-1	TGCGCCAGCCGGGACAGGGGATCCAATGAGCAGTTCTTC	CASRDRGSNEQFF
TRBV27	-	-	TRBJ1-4	TGTGCCAGCAGTTTATGGGGACACGAAAAACTGTTTTTT	CASSLWGHEKLFF
TRBV6-4	TRBD1	few	TRBJ1-1	TGTGCCAGCAGTGCTTCACCGGGACAGGGTGAAGCTTTCTTT	CASSASPGQGEAFF
TRBV6-2/TRBV6-3	TRBD2	once	TRBJ2-4	TGTGCCAGCAGTTACTCGGAGCTAGCGGGAGGCAAAAACATTCAGTACTTC	CASSYSELAGGKNIQYF
TRBV28	TRBD1	-	TRBJ1-5	TGTGCCAGCAGCCACCAGGGACAGGGGGCAAGTCAGCCCCAGCATTTT	CASSHQGQGASQPQHF
TRBV7-3	-	-	TRBJ1-6	TGTGCCAGCAGCTCGACAGGAGCGAATTCACCCCTCCACTTT	CASSSTGANSPLHF
TRBV6-1	-	-	TRBJ1-2	TGTGCCAGCAGTGAAGTCGGGCAGGGGAGCGGCTACACCTTC	CASSEVGQGSGYTF
TRBV7-2	-	-	TRBJ1-1	TGTGCCAGCAGCTTTTTAACAGCCAACACTGAAGCTTTCTTT	CASSFLTANTEAFF
TRBV7-2	-	-	TRBJ1-1	TGTGCCAGCAGCCCCCGGGGCAGGGGAAACACTGAAGCTTTCTTT	CASSPRGRGNTEAFF
TRBV7-8	TRBD2	-	TRBJ2-7	TGTGCCAGCAGCCAAAGGGGACTAGCGGGAGTTATCGAGCAGTACTTC	CASSQRGLAGVIEQYF
TRBV28	-	-	TRBJ1-5	TGTGCCAGCAGTTTTCCCCGAGCGTTGATCAATCAGCCCCAGCATTTT	CASSFPRALINQPQHF
TRBV5-1	TRBD2	once	TRBJ2-2	TGCGCCAGCAGCTTGGTAGCGGCAAGGACTAGCGGGGCGAACACCGGGGAGCTGTTTTTT	CASSLVAARTSGANTGELFF
TRBV5-1	-	-	TRBJ1-2	TGCGCCAGCAGCTTGTACAGTGTTAATGGCTACACCTTC	CASSLYSVNGYTF
TRBV13	TRBD1	-	TRBJ1-2	TGTGCCAGCGGACAGGGGGTACATCGGGGAGGCTACACCTTC	CASGQGVHRGGYTF
TRBV4-3	TRBD1	-	TRBJ1-2	TGCGCCAGCAGCCAGGGATTATCGGACAGGAACTATGGCTACACCTTC	CASSQGLSDRNYGYTF
TRBV15	TRBD1	once	TRBJ1-1	TGTGCCACCAGCAGGTCCTCTACAGGGGCTGAAGCTTTCTTT	CATSRSSTGAEAFF
TRBV28	-	once	TRBJ2-2	TGTGCCAGCAGCCCTGGCGGCCTACCGAACACCGGGGAGCTGTTTTTT	CASSPGGLPNTGELFF